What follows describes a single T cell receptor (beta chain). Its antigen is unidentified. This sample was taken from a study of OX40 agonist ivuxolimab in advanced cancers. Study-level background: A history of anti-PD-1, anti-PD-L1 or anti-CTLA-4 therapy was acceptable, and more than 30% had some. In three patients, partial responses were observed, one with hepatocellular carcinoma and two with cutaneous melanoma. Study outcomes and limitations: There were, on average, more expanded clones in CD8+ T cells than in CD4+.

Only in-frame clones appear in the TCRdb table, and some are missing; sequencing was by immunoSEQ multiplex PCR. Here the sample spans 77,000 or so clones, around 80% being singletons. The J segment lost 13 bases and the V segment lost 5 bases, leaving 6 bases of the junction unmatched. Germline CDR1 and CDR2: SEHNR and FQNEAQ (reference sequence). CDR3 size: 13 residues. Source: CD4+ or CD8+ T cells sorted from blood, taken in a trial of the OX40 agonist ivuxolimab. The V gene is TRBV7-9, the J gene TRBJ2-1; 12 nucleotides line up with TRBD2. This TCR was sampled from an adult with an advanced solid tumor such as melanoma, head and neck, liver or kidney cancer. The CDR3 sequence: CASSRLAGATQFF. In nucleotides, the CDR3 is TGTGCCAGCAGCCGACTAGCGGGGGCCACCCAGTTCTTC.